These 13 T cell receptor beta chains were all obtained from the same sample, sequenced in a study of cytomegalovirus exposure and HLA in healthy donors. PCR used 60 Vbeta primers and 13 Jbeta primers. The assay was immunoSEQ multiplex PCR, and TCRdb's table has in-frame clones only and misses some. The sample holds about 130,000 clones; 75% to 85% are singletons and the top ten take around 4%. Sequencing was performed on PBMCs. The receptors stem from a man aged 35-49 years in good health and CMV-seronegative.

As to this clone: Sequence at one end of the junction differs from germline and may be a read error. V is TRBV29-1 and J is TRBJ2-2, with 8 bases aligning to TRBD2. Germline CDR1 and CDR2: SQVTM and ANQGSEA. The CDR3 extends over 15 amino acids. For the CDR3, the DNA is TGCAGCGTGGAATTGACTAGCGTAGAACACCGGGGAGCTGTTTTT. The encoded protein is CSVELTSVEHRGAVF.

V gene TRBV7-8 combines with J gene TRBJ2-7; possibly TRBD2 for D (5 bases). Trimming stripped 7 bases from V and 1 base from J, with 14 bases between. The V gene's germline CDR1 is SGHVS and CDR2 FQNEAQ. This CDR3 is 14 amino acids long. DNA for the CDR3: TGTGCCAGCACATTAAGCGAGCGGTCCTACGAGCAGTACTTC. Protein sequence: CASTLSERSYEQYF.

This sequence joins TRBV28 and TRBJ1-2; possible D gene TRBD1, 6 bases. The CDR3 is made up of 14 amino acids. Per germline, CDR1 MDHEN and CDR2 SYDVKM. Between the trimmed V and J ends, which lost 7 bases and 8 bases, there was a span of 20 bases. The CDR3, as DNA: TGTGCCAGCACCTCGAACAGGGAGGGTGGAGGCTACACCTTC. Protein: CASTSNREGGGYTF.

CDR3 nucleotides: TGTGCCAGCAGCTTAGGGGTAGGGGGCGGCTATGGCTACACCTTC. It is translated as CASSLGVGGGYGYTF. This sequence joins TRBV7-2 and TRBJ1-2, with 7 positions matching TRBD1. This CDR3 spans 15 amino acids. With V trimmed by 1 base and J by 4 bases, 6 bases remained unmatched. From germline, CDR1 is SGHTA and CDR2 FQGNSA.

This chain uses TRBV5-1 with TRBJ1-5; D may be TRBD1 (5 bases). V lost 0 bases, J lost 6 bases, and 10 bases lay in between. The CDR3 contains 14 residues. Germline V gives CDR1 SGHRS, CDR2 YFSETQ. The CDR3 loop is CASSLDPGLQPQHF. The CDR3 bases are TGCGCCAGCAGCTTGGATCCGGGACTTCAGCCCCAGCATTTT. The entire variable domain, with the rest obtained from reference TRBV5-1 and TRBJ1-5, is as follows: KAGVTQTPRYLIKTRGQQVTLSCSPISGHRSVSWYQQTPGQGLQFLFEYFSETQRNKGNFPGRFSGRQFSNSRSEMNVSTLELGDSALYLCASSLDPGLQPQHFGDGTRLSIL.

The gene calls are TRBV15 and TRBJ1-2; D perhaps matches TRBD1 (5 bases). Germline loops: CDR1 LNHNV, CDR2 YYDKDF (reference sequence). The CDR3 covers 13 residues. V was trimmed by 0 bases and J by 10 bases, leaving 12 bases between them. CDR3 nucleotides: TGTGCCACCAGCAGAGAAGATGGGGGACTCTACACCTTC. Translating it yields CATSREDGGLYTF.

CDR3 residues: CASSMWRSANTEAFF. CDR3 nucleotide sequence: TGTGCCAGTAGTATGTGGCGGTCAGCAAACACTGAAGCTTTCTTT. The chain uses TRBV19 and TRBJ1-1; D not certain. This CDR3 is 15 amino acids long. The germline V gene encodes CDR1 LNHDA and CDR2 SQIVND (reference sequence). Trimming cost V 3 bases and J 2 bases, with 13 bases left between them.

This rearrangement joins TRBV7-6 to TRBJ2-3; the match to TRBD2 covers 14 bases. V trimming: 5 bases; J trimming: 0 bases; junction bases outside the gene matches: 4. CDR3 length: 17 residues. Germline values: CDR1 SGHVS, CDR2 FNYEAQ. The CDR3 spells CASSGGTSGSSTDTQYF. The CDR3 DNA reads as TGTGCCAGCAGCGGGGGGACTAGCGGGAGTAGCACAGATACGCAGTATTTT.

CDR3 residues: CASSVGQGTYEQYF. CDR3 coding DNA: TGTGCCAGCAGCGTTGGACAGGGGACCTACGAGCAGTACTTC. The V gene is TRBV9, the J gene TRBJ2-7; 9 bases map to TRBD1. The CDR3 spans 14 residues. Germline CDR1 and CDR2: SGDLS and YYNGEE. The V segment lost 2 bases and the J segment 2 bases; nucleotides outside the gene matches: 2.

The J gene is TRBJ1-1, the V gene TRBV6-5; D unclear. Germline V gives CDR1 MNHEY, CDR2 SVGAGI. The CDR3 runs 14 residues. Trimming shortened V by 2 bases and J by 5 bases, and 12 bases separated the two germline ends. The CDR3 region has the DNA TGTGCCAGCAGTTACGGGGAGGGAAGGACTGAAGCTTTCTTT. It codes for CASSYGEGRTEAFF.

This chain uses TRBV7-3 with TRBJ1-6; possible D gene TRBD1, 6 bases. The CDR3 length is 15 residues. V gave up 2 bases and J gave up 10 bases, with 15 bases separating them. Germline V gene data show CDR1 as SGHTA and CDR2 as FQGTGA. The CDR3 region has the DNA TGTGCCAGCAGCTTATTGGGGGGGGGCGGGTCACCCCTCCACTTT. Its protein product is CASSLLGGGGSPLHF.

This clone showed up just once. The chain links TRBV6-5 to TRBJ2-5, with TRBD1 matching 10 bases. The end of the DNA aligns better with TRBJ2-7, so the J call may be wrong. The CDR3 sequence is 15 residues long. The germline V gene has CDR1 MNHEY and CDR2 SVGAGI. CDR3 DNA: TGTGCCAGCAGTTACAGGGACAGGGGAGACTACGAGCAGTACTTC. This gives the protein CASSYRDRGDYEQYF.

V and J are TRBV5-4 and TRBJ2-4; D remains ambiguous. Trimming pared 5 bases from V and 6 bases from J, leaving 18 bases between. Germline loops: CDR1 SGHNT, CDR2 YYREEE (reference sequence). The CDR3 is made up of 15 amino acids. The CDR3 loop is CASSSTRSGRNIQYF. For the CDR3, the DNA is TGTGCCAGCAGTTCTACCCGATCTGGTAGAAACATTCAGTACTTC. The full variable domain, completed using reference TRBV5-4 and TRBJ2-4, is ETGVTQSPTHLIKTRGQQVTLRCSSQSGHNTVSWYQQALGQGPQFIFQYYREEENGRGNFPPRFSGLQFPNYSSELNVNALELDDSALYLCASSSTRSGRNIQYFGAGTRLSVL.